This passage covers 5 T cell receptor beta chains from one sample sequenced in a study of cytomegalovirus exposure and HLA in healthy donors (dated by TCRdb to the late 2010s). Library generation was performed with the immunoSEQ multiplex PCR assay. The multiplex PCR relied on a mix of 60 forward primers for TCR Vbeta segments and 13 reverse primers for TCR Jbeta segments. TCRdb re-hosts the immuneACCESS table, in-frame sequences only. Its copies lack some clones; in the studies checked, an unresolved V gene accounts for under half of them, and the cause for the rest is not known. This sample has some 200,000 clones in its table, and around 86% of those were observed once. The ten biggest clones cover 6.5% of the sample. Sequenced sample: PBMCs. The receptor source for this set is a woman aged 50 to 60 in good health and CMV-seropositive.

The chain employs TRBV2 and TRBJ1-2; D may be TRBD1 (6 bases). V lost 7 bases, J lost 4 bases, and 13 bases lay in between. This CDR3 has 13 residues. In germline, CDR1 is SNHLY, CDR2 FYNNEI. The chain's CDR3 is CASTAGVVYGYTF. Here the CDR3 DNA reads TGTGCCAGCACGGCAGGGGTAGTCTATGGCTACACCTTC.

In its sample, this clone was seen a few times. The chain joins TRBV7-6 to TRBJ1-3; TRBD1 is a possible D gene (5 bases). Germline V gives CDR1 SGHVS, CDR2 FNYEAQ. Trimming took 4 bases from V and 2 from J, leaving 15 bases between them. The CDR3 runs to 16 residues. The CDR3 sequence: CASSSFTGPPGNTIYF. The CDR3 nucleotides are TGTGCCAGCAGCTCCTTCACAGGACCTCCTGGAAACACCATATATTTT.

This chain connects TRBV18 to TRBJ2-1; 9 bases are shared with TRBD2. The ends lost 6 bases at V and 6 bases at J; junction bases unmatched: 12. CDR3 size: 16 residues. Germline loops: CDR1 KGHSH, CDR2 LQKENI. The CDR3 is CASSHLAGLNANEQFF. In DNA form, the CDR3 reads TGTGCCAGCTCTCATCTAGCGGGATTAAACGCCAATGAGCAGTTCTTC.

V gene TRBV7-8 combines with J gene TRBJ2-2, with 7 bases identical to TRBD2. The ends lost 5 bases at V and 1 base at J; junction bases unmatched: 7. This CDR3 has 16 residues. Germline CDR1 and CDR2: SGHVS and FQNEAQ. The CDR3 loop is CASSLMTSRNTGELFF. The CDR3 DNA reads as TGTGCCAGCAGCCTGATGACTAGCAGGAACACCGGGGAGCTGTTTTTT.

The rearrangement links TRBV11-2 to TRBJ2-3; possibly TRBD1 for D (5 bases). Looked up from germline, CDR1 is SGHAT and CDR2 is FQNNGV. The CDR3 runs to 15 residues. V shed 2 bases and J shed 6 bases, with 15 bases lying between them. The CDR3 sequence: CASSLSRDGQDTQYF. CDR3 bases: TGTGCCAGCAGCTTAAGCAGGGATGGTCAGGATACGCAGTATTTT.